This entry concerns a single T cell receptor (beta chain). What it recognizes is unknown. The sequenced template was cDNA made from the entire isolated RNA. Libraries were prepared by immunoSEQ multiplex PCR; TCRdb keeps only in-frame clonotypes and omits some of them. The table has 95,000 to 150,000 clones, roughly 15% seen once. These data are taken from a study of beta chain features in type 1 diabetes. Whole-study results and caveats: In the patient group, naive, central memory and Treg TCRB repertoires seemed more alike than in the healthy donor group. TCRB CDR3s were moderately but significantly shorter in Type 1 diabetes patients in all four CD4+ subsets.

The CDR3 has 13 amino acids. CDR1 is MNHEY and CDR2 is SMNVEV in the germline V gene (reference sequence). Trimming took 8 bases from V and 10 from J, leaving 15 bases between them. The chain employs TRBV27 and TRBJ1-6, with D possibly matching TRBD1 (6 bases). The TCR sequence derives from a man aged 25-45 years with type 1 diabetes. Sequencing was done on a sample of central memory CD4+ T cells from blood. The CDR3 sequence is CASGEDRGSPLHF. DNA of the CDR3: TGTGCCAGCGGTGAGGACAGAGGGTCACCCCTCCACTTT.